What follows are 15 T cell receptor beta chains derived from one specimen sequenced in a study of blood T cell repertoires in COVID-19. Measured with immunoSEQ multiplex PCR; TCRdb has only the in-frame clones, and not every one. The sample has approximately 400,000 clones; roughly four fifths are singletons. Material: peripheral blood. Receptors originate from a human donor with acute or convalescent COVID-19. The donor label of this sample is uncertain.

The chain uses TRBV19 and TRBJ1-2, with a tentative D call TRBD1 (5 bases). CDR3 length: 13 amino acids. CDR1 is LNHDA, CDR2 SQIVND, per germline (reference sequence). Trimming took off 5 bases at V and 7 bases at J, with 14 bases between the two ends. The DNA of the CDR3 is TGTGCCAGTAGTCGTGAAGGGACTTCTGGCTACACCTTC. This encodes CASSREGTSGYTF.

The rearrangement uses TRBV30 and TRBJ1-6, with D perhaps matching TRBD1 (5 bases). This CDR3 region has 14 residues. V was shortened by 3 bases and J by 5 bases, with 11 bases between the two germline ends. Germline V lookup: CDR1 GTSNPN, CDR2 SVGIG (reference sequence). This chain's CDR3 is CAWRLWGDNSPLHF. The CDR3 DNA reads TGTGCCTGGAGGTTGTGGGGGGATAATTCACCCCTCCACTTT.

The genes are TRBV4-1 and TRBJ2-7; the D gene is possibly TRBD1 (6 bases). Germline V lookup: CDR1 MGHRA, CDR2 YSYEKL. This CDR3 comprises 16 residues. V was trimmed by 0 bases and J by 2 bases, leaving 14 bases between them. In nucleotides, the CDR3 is TGCGCCAGCAGCCAAGATTCGAGACAGGTGACCTACGAGCAGTACTTC. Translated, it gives CASSQDSRQVTYEQYF.

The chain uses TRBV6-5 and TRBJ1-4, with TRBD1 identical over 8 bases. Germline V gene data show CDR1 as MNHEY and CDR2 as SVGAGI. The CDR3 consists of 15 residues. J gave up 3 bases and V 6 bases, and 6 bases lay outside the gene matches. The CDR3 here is CASRDNRGANEKLFF. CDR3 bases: TGTGCCAGCAGGGATAACAGGGGGGCTAATGAAAAACTGTTTTTT.

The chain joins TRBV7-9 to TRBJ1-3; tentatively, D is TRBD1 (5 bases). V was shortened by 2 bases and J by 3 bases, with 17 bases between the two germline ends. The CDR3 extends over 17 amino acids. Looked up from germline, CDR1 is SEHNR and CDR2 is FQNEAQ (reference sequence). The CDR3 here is CASSLNQGASYGNTIYF. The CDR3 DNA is TGTGCCAGCAGCTTAAATCAGGGCGCCTCTTATGGAAACACCATATATTTT.

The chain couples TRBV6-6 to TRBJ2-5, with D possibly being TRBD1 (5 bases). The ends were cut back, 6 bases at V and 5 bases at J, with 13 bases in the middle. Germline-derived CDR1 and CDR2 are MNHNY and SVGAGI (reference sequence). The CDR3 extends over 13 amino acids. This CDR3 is CASRAGKWETQYF. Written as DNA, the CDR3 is TGTGCCAGCAGGGCAGGGAAGTGGGAGACCCAGTACTTC.

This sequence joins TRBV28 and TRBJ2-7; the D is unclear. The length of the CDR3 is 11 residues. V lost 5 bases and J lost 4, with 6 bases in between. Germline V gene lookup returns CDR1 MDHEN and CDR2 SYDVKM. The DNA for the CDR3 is TGTGCCAGCAGTGCCCAGTACGAGCAGTACTTC. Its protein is CASSAQYEQYF.

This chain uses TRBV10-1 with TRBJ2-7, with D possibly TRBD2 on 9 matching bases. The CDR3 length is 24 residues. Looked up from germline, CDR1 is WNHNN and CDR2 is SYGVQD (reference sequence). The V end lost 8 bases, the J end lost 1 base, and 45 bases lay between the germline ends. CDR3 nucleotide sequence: TGCGCCAGCTCTGGCACAGGTAACAGGGGGTTAAGCGGGAGGACCCTTTCACTATCCTACGAGCAGTACTTC. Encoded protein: CASSGTGNRGLSGRTLSLSYEQYF.

The CDR3 spells CASSYSWRSGNTIYF. The CDR3 DNA sequence: TGTGCCAGCAGTTACTCGTGGAGAAGCGGAAACACCATATATTTT. The rearrangement uses TRBV6-5 and TRBJ1-3, with D uncertain. From germline, CDR1 is MNHEY and CDR2 SVGAGI. Trimming cost V 0 bases and J 4 bases, with 10 bases left between them. The CDR3 consists of 15 residues.

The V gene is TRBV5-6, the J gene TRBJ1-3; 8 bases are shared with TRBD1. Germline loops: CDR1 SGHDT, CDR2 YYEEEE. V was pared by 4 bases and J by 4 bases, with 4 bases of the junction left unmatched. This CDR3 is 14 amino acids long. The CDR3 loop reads CASSRGQVGNTIYF. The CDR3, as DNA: TGTGCCAGCAGCAGGGGACAGGTGGGAAACACCATATATTTT.

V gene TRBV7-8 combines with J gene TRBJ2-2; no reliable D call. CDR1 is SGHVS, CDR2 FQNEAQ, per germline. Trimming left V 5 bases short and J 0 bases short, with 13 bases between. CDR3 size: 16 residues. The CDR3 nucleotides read TGTGCCAGCAGCCCGACACTGCTCACGAACACCGGGGAGCTGTTTTTT. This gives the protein CASSPTLLTNTGELFF. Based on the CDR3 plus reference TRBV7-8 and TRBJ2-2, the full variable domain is GAGVSQSPRYKVAKRGQDVALRCDPISGHVSLFWYQQALGQGPEFLTYFQNEAQLDKSGLPSDRFFAERPEGSVSTLKIQRTQQEDSAVYLCASSPTLLTNTGELFFGEGSRLTVL.

In DNA, the CDR3 is TGCAGCGTTGTTGGGTCTGCACGGAGCGAGAACTATGGCTACACCTTC. Translation: CSVVGSARSENYGYTF. V is TRBV29-1 and J is TRBJ1-2; D is unclear. CDR1 and CDR2 from the germline V gene are SQVTM and ANQGSEA. The CDR3 loop spans 16 amino acids. Deletions cut 4 bases from V and 2 bases from J, with 20 bases between.

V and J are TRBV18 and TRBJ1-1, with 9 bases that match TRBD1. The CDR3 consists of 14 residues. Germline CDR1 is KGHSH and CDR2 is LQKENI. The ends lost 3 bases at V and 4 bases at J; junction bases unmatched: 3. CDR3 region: CASSPGQGITEAFF. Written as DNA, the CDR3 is TGTGCCAGCTCACCGGGACAGGGCATCACTGAAGCTTTCTTT.

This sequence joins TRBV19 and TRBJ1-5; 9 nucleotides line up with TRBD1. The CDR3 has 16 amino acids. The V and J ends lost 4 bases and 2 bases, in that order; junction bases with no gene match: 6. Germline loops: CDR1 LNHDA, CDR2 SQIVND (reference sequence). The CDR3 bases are TGTGCCAGTAGTACGGGGACAGGGTTAGGCAATCAGCCCCAGCATTTT. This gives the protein CASSTGTGLGNQPQHF.

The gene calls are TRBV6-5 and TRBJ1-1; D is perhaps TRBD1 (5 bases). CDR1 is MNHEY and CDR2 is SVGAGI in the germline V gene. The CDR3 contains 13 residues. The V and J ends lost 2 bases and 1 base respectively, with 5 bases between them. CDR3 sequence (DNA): TGTGCCAGCAGTTACGACAGGAACACTGAAGCTTTCTTT. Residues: CASSYDRNTEAFF.